The present T cell receptor (beta chain) was sequenced within a study of cytomegalovirus exposure and HLA in healthy donors. The CDR3 sequence is 15 residues long. The germline CDR1 and CDR2 sequences are MGHRA and YSYEKL. The trim removed 0 bases at V and 10 bases at J, leaving 6 bases unmatched. Researchers ran the PCR with 60 Vbeta and 13 Jbeta primers. Assay used: immunoSEQ multiplex PCR; TCRdb lists only in-frame clones, some missing. The profile shows some 120,000 clones, around 8.5% of them singletons. V and J are TRBV4-1 and TRBJ2-3; 11 positions agree with TRBD2. The sequence was obtained from a middle-aged man in good health and CMV-seronegative. The sample comprised PBMCs. The chain's CDR3 is CASSQEPSGGSSQYF. In DNA form, the CDR3 reads TGCGCCAGCAGCCAAGAGCCTAGCGGGGGGAGTTCGCAGTATTTT.